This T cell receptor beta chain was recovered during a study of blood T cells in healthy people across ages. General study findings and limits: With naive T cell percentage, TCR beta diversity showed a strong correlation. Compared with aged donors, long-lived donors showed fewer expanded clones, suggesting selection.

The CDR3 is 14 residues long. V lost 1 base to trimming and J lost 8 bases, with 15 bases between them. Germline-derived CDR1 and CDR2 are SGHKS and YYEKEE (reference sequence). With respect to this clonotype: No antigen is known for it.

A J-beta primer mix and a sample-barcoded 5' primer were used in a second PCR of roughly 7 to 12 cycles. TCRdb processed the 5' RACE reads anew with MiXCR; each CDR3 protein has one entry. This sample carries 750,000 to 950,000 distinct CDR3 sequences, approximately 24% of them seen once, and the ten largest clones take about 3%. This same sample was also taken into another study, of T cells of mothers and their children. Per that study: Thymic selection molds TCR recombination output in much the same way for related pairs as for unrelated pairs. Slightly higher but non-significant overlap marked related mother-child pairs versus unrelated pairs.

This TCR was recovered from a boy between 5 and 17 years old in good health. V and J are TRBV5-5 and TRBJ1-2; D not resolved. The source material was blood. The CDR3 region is CASSLRWSVRGYTF. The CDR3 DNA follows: TGTGCCAGCAGCTTGAGATGGTCGGTTCGGGGCTACACCTTC. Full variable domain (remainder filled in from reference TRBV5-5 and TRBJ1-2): DAGVTQSPTHLIKTRGQQVTLRCSPISGHKSVSWYQQVLGQGPQFIFQYYEKEERGRGNFPDRFSARQFPNYSSELNVNALLLGDSALYLCASSLRWSVRGYTFGSGTRLTVV.